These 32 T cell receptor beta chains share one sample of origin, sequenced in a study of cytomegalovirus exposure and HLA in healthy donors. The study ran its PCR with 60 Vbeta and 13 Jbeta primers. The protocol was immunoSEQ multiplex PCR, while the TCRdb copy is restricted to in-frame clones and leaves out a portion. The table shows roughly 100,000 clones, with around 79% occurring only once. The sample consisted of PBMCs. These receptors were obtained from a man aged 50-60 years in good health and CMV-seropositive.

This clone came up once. CDR3 sequence: CASSLGTSGSGELFF. The CDR3 bases are TGTGCCAGCAGCTTAGGGACTAGCGGGAGCGGGGAGCTGTTTTTT. V and J are TRBV7-8 and TRBJ2-2, with 13 positions matching TRBD2. Germline V gives CDR1 SGHVS, CDR2 FQNEAQ. V gave up 1 base and J gave up 7 bases; unmatched junction bases: 0. CDR3 size: 15 residues. Variable domain in full (rest from reference TRBV7-8 and TRBJ2-2): GAGVSQSPRYKVAKRGQDVALRCDPISGHVSLFWYQQALGQGPEFLTYFQNEAQLDKSGLPSDRFFAERPEGSVSTLKIQRTQQEDSAVYLCASSLGTSGSGELFFGEGSRLTVL.

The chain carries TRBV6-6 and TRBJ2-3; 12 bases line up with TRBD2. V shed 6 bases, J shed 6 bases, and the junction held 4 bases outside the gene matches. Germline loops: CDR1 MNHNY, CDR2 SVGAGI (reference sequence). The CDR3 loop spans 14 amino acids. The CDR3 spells CASRLLAGGDTQYF. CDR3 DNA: TGTGCCAGCAGACTACTAGCGGGAGGTGATACGCAGTATTTT.

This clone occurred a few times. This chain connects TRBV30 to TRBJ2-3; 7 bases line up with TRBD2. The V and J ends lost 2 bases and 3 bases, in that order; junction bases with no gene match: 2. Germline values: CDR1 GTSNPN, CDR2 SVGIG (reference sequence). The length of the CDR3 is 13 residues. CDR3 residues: CAWSRRETDTQYF. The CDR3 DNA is TGTGCCTGGAGTAGGCGGGAGACAGATACGCAGTATTTT.

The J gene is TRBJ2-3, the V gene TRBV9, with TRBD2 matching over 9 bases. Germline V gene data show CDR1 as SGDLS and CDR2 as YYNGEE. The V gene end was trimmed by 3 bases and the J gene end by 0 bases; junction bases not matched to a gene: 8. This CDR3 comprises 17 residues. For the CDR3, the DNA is TGTGCCAGCAGCGACCGACTAGCGGTTACCAGCACAGATACGCAGTATTTT. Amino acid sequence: CASSDRLAVTSTDTQYF.

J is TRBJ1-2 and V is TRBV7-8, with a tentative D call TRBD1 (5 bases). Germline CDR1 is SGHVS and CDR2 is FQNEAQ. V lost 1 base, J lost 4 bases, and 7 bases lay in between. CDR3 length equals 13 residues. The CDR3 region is CASSLETAYGYTF. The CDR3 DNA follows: TGTGCCAGCAGCTTAGAGACAGCCTATGGCTACACCTTC.

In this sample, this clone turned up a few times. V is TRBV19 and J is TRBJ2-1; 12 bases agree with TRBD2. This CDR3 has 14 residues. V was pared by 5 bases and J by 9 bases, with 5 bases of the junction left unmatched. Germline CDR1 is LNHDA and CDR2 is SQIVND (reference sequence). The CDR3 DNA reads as TGTGCCAGTAGTGCTAGCGGGAGGGCCGGTGAGCAGTTCTTC. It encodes CASSASGRAGEQFF.

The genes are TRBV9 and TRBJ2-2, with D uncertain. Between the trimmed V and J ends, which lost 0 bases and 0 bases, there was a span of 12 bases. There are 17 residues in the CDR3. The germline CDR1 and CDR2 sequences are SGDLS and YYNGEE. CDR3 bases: TGTGCCAGCAGCGTAGATCCCCTAGGTTCGAACACCGGGGAGCTGTTTTTT. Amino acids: CASSVDPLGSNTGELFF.

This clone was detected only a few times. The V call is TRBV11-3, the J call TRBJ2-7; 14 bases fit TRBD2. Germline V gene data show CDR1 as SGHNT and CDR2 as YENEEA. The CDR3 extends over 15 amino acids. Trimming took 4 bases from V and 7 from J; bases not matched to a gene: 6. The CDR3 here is CASSSGLAGVGEQYF. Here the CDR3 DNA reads TGTGCCAGCAGCTCGGGACTAGCGGGAGTGGGTGAGCAGTACTTC.

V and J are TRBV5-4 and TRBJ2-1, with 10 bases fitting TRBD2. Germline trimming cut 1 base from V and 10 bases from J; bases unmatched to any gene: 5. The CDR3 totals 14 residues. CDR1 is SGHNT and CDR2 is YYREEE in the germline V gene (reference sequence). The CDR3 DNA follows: TGTGCCAGCAGCTTGCCTAGCGGGAGAAGGGAGCAGTTCTTC. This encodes CASSLPSGRREQFF. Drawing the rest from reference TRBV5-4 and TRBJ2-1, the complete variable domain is ETGVTQSPTHLIKTRGQQVTLRCSSQSGHNTVSWYQQALGQGPQFIFQYYREEENGRGNFPPRFSGLQFPNYSSELNVNALELDDSALYLCASSLPSGRREQFFGPGTRLTVL.

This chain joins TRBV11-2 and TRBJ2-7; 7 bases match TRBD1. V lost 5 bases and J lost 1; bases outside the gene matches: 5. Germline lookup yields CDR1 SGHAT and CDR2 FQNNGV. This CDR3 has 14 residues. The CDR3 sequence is CASSPDRASYEQYF. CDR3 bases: TGTGCCAGCAGCCCTGACAGGGCTTCCTACGAGCAGTACTTC.

CDR3 nucleotides: TGTGCCAGCAGCTTGGAGGGACAGAGGAGAGGCAATCAGCCCCAGCATTTT. Translation: CASSLEGQRRGNQPQHF. The rearrangement uses TRBV5-6 and TRBJ1-5; 7 bases match TRBD1. This CDR3 is 17 amino acids long. The germline gives CDR1 SGHDT, CDR2 YYEEEE. Unmatched junction bases numbered 8, after V lost 0 bases and J lost 2 bases. The whole variable domain, filled in from reference TRBV5-6 and TRBJ1-5, reads DAGVTQSPTHLIKTRGQQVTLRCSPKSGHDTVSWYQQALGQGPQFIFQYYEEEERQRGNFPDRFSGHQFPNYSSELNVNALLLGDSALYLCASSLEGQRRGNQPQHFGDGTRLSIL.

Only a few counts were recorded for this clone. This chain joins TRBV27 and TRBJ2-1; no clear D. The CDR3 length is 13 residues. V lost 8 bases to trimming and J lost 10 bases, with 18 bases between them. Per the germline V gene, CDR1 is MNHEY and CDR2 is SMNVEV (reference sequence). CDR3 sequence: CASHRGGEREQFF. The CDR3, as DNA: TGTGCCAGCCACCGAGGTGGAGAAAGAGAGCAGTTCTTC.

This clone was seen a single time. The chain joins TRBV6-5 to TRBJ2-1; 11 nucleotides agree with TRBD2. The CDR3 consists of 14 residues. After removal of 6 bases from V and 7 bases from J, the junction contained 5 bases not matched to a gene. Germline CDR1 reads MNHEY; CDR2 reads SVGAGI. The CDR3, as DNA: TGTGCCAGCAGCTTAGCGGGAGGGAGGAATGAGCAGTTCTTC. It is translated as CASSLAGGRNEQFF.

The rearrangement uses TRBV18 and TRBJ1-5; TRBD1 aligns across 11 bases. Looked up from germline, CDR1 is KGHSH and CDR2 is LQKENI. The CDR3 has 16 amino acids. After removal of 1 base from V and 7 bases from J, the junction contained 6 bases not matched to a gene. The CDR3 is CASSPQGQGAEQPQHF. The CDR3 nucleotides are TGTGCCAGCTCACCACAAGGACAGGGGGCCGAACAGCCCCAGCATTTT.

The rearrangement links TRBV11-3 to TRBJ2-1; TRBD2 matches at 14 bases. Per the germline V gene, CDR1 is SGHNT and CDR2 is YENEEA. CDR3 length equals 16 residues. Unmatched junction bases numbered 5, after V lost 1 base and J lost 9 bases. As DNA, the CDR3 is TGTGCCAGCAGCTTAGCCGGGACTAGCGGGAGAGGTGAGCAGTTCTTC. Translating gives CASSLAGTSGRGEQFF.

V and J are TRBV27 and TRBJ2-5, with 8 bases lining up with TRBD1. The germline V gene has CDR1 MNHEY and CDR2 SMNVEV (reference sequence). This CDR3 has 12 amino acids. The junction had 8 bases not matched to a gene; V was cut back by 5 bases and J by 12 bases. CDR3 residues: CASSRTSGGKYF. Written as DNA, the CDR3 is TGTGCCAGCAGTCGCACCTCAGGGGGCAAGTACTTC.

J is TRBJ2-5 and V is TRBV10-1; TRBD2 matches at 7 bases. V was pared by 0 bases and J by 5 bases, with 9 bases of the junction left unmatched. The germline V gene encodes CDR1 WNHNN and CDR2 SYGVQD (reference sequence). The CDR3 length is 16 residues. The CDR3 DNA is TGCGCCAGCAGTGAGTCAGGGACTACGGGTGGGGAGACCCAGTACTTC. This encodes CASSESGTTGGETQYF.

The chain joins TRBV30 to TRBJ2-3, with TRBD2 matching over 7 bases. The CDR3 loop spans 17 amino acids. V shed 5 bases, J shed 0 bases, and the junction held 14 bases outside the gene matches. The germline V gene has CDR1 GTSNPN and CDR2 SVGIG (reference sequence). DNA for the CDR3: TGTGCCTGGGAGTCGGTTTGGGGTAGCGGGAGCACAGATACGCAGTATTTT. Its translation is CAWESVWGSGSTDTQYF. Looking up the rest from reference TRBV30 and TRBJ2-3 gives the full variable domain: SQTIHQWPATLVQPVGSPLSLECTVEGTSNPNLYWYRQAAGRGLQLLFYSVGIGQISSEVPQNLSASRPQDRQFILSSKKLLLSDSGFYLCAWESVWGSGSTDTQYFGPGTRLTVL.

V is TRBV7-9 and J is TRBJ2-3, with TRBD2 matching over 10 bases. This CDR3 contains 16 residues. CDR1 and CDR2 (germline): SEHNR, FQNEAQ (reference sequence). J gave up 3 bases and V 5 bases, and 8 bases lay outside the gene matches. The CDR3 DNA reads TGTGCCAGCAGCCTTAGCGGGAGGACTTCAACAGATACGCAGTATTTT. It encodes CASSLSGRTSTDTQYF. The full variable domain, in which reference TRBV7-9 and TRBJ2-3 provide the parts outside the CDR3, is DTGVSQNPRHKITKRGQNVTFRCDPISEHNRLYWYRQTLGQGPEFLTYFQNEAQLEKSRLLSDRFSAERPKGSFSTLEIQRTEQGDSAMYLCASSLSGRTSTDTQYFGPGTRLTVL.

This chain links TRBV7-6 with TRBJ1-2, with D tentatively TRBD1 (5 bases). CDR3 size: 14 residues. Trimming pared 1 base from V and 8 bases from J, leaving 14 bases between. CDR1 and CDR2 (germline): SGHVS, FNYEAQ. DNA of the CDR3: TGTGCCAGCAGCTTAGATATCCAGGGCTGGGGCTACACCTTC. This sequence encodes CASSLDIQGWGYTF.

Written as DNA, the CDR3 is TGTGCCAGCAGAGGCAGGAGGAATCAGCCCCAGCATTTT. Its translation: CASRGRRNQPQHF. The chain uses TRBV6-5 and TRBJ1-5; D gene uncertain. The ends were cut back, 6 bases at V and 4 bases at J, with 10 bases in the middle. CDR3 length equals 13 residues. Germline V gene sequence: CDR1 MNHEY, CDR2 SVGAGI.

The DNA of the CDR3 is TGTGCCAGTAGTCCTCTAGCGGGTGAAGCCTACGAGCAGTACTTC. Its protein is CASSPLAGEAYEQYF. This chain connects TRBV19 to TRBJ2-7; 8 bases fit TRBD2. Germline V CDR1 and CDR2: LNHDA, SQIVND (reference sequence). CDR3 length: 15 amino acids. After removal of 5 bases from V and 2 bases from J, the junction contained 8 bases not matched to a gene.

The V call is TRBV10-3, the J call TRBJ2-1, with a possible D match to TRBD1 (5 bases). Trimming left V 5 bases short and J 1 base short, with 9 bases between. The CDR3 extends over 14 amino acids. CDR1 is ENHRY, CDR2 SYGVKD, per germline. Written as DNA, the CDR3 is TGTGCCATCAGTTCACAGGTTTCCTACAATGAGCAGTTCTTC. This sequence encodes CAISSQVSYNEQFF.

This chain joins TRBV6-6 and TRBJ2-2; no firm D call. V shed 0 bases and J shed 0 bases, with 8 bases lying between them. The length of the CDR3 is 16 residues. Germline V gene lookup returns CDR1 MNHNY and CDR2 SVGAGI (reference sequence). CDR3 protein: CASSYSRVTNTGELFF. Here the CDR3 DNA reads TGTGCCAGCAGTTACTCTCGGGTTACGAACACCGGGGAGCTGTTTTTT.

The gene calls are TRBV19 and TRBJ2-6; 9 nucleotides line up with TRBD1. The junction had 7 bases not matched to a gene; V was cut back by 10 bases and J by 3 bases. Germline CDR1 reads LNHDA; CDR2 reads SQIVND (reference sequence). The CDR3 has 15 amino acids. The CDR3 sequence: CATTGGLVGANVLTF. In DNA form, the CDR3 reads TGTGCCACTACAGGGGGCTTGGTTGGGGCCAACGTCCTGACTTTC.

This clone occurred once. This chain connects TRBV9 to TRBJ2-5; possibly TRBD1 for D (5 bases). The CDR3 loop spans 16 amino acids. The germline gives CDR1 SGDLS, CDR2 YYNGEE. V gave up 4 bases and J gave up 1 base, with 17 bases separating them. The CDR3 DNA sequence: TGTGCCAGCAGCCTAAGGGGTTTAACCGGCCAAGAGACCCAGTACTTC. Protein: CASSLRGLTGQETQYF.

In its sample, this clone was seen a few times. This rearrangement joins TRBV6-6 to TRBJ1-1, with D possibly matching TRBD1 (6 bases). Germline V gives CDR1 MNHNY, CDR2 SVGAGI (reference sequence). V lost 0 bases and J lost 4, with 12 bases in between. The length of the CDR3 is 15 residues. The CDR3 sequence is CASSYSISRGTEAFF. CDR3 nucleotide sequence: TGTGCCAGCAGTTACTCGATCTCCAGGGGCACTGAAGCTTTCTTT.

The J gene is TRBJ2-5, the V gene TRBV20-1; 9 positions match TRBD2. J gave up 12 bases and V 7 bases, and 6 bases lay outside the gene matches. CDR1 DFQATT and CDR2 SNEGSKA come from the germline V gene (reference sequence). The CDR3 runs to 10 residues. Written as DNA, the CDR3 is TGCAGTGTTGCGAGCGGGGGGAAGTACTTC. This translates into CSVASGGKYF.

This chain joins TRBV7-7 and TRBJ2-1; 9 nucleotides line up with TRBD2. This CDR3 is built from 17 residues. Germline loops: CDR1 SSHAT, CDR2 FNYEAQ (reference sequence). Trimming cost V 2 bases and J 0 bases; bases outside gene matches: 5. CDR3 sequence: CASSLYLAGSSYNEQFF. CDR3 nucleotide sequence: TGTGCCAGCAGCTTATACCTAGCGGGAAGCTCCTACAATGAGCAGTTCTTC.

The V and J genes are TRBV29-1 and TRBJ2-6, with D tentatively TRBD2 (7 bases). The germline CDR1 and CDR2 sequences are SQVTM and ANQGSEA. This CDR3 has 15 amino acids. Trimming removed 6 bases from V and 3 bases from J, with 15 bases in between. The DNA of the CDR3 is TGCAGCGTCGGGGGGCAAGGAAATGGGGCCAACGTCCTGACTTTC. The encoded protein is CSVGGQGNGANVLTF.

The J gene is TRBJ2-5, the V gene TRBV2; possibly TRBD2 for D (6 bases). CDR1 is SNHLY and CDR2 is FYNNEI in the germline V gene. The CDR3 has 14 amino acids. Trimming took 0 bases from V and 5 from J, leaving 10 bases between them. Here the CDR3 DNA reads TGTGCCAGCAGTGAAGCCGGGGGACGGGAGACCCAGTACTTC. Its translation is CASSEAGGRETQYF. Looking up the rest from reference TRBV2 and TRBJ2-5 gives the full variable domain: EPEVTQTPSHQVTQMGQEVILRCVPISNHLYFYWYRQILGQKVEFLVSFYNNEISEKSEIFDDQFSVERPDGSNFTLKIRSTKLEDSAMYFCASSEAGGRETQYFGPGTRLLVL.

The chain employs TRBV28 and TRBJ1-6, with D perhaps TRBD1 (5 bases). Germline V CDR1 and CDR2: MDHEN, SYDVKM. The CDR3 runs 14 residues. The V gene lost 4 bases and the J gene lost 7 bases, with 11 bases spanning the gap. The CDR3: CASSSPAGNSPLHF. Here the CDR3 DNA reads TGTGCCAGCAGTTCGCCGGCAGGGAATTCACCCCTCCACTTT.